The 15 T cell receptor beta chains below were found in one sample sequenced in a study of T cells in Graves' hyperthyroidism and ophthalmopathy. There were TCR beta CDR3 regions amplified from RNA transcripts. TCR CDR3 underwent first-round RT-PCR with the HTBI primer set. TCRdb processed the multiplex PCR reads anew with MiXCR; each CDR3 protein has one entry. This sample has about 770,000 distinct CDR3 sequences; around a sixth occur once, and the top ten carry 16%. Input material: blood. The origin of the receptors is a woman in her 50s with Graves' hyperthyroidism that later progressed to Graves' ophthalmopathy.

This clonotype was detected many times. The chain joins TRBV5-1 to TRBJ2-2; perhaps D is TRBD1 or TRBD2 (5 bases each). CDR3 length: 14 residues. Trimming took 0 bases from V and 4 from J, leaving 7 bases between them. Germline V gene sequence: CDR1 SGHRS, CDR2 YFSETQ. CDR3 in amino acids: CASSLVGTTGELFF. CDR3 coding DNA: TGCGCCAGCAGCTTGGTCGGGACCACCGGGGAGCTGTTTTTT.

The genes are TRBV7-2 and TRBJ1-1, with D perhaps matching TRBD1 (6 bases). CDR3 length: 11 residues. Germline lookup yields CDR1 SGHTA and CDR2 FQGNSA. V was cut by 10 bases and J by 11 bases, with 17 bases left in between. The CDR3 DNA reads TGTGCCATCCCAAGGGGGGCGAGGGCTTTCTTT. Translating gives CAIPRGARAFF. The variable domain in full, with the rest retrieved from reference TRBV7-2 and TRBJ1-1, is GAGVSQSPSNKVTEKGKDVELRCDPISGHTALYWYRQSLGQGLEFLIYFQGNSAPDKSGLPSDRFSAERTGGSVSTLTIQRTQQEDSAVYLCAIPRGARAFFGQGTRLTVV.

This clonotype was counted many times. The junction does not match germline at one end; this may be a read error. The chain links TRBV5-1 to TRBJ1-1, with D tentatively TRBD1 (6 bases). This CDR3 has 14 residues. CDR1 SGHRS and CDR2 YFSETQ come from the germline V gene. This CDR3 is CASSLGTLNTEAFF. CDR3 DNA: TGTGCCAGCAGCCTCGGGACATTGAACACTGAAGCTTTCTTT.

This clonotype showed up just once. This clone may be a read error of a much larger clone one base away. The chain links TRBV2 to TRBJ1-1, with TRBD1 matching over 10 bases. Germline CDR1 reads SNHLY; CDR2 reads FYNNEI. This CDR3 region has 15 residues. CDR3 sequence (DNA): TGTGCCAGCAGGCGCCGGGACAGGGGTAACACTGAAGCTCTCTTT. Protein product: CASRRRDRGNTEALF.

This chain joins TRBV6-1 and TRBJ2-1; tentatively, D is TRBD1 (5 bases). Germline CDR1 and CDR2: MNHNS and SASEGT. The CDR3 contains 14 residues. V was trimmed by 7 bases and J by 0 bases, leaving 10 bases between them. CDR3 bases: TGTGCCAGCACGGACGACAGCTCCTACAATGAGCAGTTCTTC. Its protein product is CASTDDSSYNEQFF.

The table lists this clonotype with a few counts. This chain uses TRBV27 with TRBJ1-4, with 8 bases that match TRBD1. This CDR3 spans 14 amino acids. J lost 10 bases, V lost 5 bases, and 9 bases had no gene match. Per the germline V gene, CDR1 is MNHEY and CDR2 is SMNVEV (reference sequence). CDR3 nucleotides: TGTGCCAGCAGTGGACAGGGAATCAGTTCAAAACTGTTTTTT. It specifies CASSGQGISSKLFF.

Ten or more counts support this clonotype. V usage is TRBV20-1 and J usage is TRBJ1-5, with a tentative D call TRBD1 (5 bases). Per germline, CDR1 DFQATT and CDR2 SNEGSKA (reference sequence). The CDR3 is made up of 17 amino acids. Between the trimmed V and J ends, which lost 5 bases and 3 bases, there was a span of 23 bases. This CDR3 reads CSARDNRGPHHNQPQHF. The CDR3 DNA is TGCAGTGCTCGCGACAATCGGGGACCCCACCACAATCAGCCCCAGCATTTT.

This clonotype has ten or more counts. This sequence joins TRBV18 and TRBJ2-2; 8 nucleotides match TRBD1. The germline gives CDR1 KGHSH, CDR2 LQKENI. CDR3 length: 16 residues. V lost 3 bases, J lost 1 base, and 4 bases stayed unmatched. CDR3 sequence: CASSPTGAVNTGELFF. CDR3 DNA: TGTGCCAGCTCACCGACAGGGGCCGTGAACACCGGGGAGCTGTTTTTT. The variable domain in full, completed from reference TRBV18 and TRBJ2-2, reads NAGVMQNPRHLVRRRGQEARLRCSPMKGHSHVYWYRQLPEEGLKFMVYLQKENIIDESGMPKERFSAEFPKEGPSILRIQQVVRGDSAAYFCASSPTGAVNTGELFFGEGSRLTVL.

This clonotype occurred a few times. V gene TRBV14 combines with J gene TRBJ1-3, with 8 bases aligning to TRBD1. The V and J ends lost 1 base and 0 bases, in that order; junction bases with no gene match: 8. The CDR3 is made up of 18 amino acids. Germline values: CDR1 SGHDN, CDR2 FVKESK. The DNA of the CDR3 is TGTGCCAGCAGCCAAGGAGGTCCAGGGGGCAACTCTGGAAACACCATATATTTT. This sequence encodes CASSQGGPGGNSGNTIYF.

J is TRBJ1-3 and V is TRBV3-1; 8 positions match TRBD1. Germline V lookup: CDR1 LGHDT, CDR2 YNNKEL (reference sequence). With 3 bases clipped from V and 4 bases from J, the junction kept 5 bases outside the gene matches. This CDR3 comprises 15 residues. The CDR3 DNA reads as TGTGCCAGCAGCCATGGACGGACAGGGGGAAACACCATATATTTT. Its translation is CASSHGRTGGNTIYF. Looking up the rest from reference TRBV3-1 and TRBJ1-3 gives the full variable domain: DTAVSQTPKYLVTQMGNDKSIKCEQNLGHDTMYWYKQDSKKFLKIMFSYNNKELIINETVPNRFSPKSPDKAHLNLHINSLELGDSAVYFCASSHGRTGGNTIYFGEGSWLTVV.

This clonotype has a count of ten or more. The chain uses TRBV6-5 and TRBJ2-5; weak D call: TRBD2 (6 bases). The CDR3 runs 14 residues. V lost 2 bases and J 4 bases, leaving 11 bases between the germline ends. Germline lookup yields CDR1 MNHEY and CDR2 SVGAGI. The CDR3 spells CASSYDRGGETQYF. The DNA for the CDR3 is TGTGCCAGCAGTTACGATCGGGGAGGAGAGACCCAGTACTTC.

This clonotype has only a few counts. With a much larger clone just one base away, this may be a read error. CDR3 in DNA: TGTGCCAGCACGATACCGGTAGGGAGAGGGCAAGAGATCCAGTACTTC. Translated, it gives CASTIPVGRGQEIQYF. V usage is TRBV6-1 and J usage is TRBJ2-5; a possible D gene is TRBD2 (5 bases). Germline V gene data show CDR1 as MNHNS and CDR2 as SASEGT. This CDR3 spans 16 amino acids.

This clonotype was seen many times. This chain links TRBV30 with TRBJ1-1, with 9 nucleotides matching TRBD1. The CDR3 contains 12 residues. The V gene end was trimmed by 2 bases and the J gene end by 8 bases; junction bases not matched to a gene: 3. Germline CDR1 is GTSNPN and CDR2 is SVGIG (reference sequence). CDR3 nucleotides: TGTGCCTGGAGTTTGGGACAGGGAGAAGCTTTCTTT. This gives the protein CAWSLGQGEAFF.

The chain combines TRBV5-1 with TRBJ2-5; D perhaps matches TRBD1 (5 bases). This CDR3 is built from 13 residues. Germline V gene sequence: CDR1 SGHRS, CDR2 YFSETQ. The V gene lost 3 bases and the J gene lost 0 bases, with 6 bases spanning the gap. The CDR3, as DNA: TGCGCCAGCAGCTACAGGTACCAAGAGACCCAGTACTTC. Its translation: CASSYRYQETQYF.

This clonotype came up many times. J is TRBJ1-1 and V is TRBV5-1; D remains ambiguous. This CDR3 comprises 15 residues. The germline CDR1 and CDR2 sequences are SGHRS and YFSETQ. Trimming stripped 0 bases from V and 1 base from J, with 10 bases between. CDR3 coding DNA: TGCGCCAGCAGCTTGGGGACCCTTTCGAACACTGAAGCTTTCTTT. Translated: CASSLGTLSNTEAFF.